The 27 T cell receptor beta chains below all came from one sample that was sequenced in a study of blood T cell repertoires in COVID-19. Clones were sequenced by immunoSEQ multiplex PCR, and TCRdb holds only the in-frame ones, with some missing. Counted here are approximately 240,000 clones, approximately 83% occurring once; the ten biggest clones make up 1.3%. The sequencing sample was made of PBMCs or T cells enriched from blood (not recorded which). The receptors here all came from a woman aged 40 to 50 with acute COVID-19.

The chain is built from TRBV7-2 and TRBJ1-4; D may be TRBD1 (6 bases). Trimming removed 4 bases from V and 5 bases from J, with 14 bases in between. The V gene's germline CDR1 is SGHTA and CDR2 FQGNSA. The CDR3 runs 15 residues. CDR3 in amino acids: CASSSRGGPNEKLFF. CDR3 DNA sequence: TGTGCCAGCAGCTCGCGCGGGGGCCCAAATGAAAAACTGTTTTTT.

In this sample, this clone turned up once. The J gene is TRBJ2-5, the V gene TRBV7-3; 7 bases are a match to TRBD2. V was clipped by 2 bases and J by 8 bases; unmatched bases: 11. CDR1 is SGHTA and CDR2 is FQGTGA in the germline V gene. The CDR3 runs to 15 residues. The CDR3 nucleotides are TGTGCCAGCAGCTTATCGGCTAGCGGACCAGGAACCCAGTACTTC. Translating it yields CASSLSASGPGTQYF.

This rearrangement joins TRBV5-5 to TRBJ1-4; D perhaps matches TRBD1 (6 bases). The CDR3 is made up of 15 amino acids. The V end was cut by 2 bases, the J end by 5 bases, with 13 bases between. Germline V lookup: CDR1 SGHKS, CDR2 YYEKEE (reference sequence). The CDR3 nucleotides are TGTGCCAGCAGCTTAGTGAGAGGGGGAAATGAAAAACTGTTTTTT. Translation gives CASSLVRGGNEKLFF.

The V gene is TRBV12-3 or TRBV12-4, the J gene TRBJ2-1; D gene ambiguous. The CDR3 runs 13 residues. The V gene lost 4 bases and the J gene lost 15 bases, with 19 bases spanning the gap. CDR3 amino acids: CASSSRQSRGPFF. The CDR3 region has the DNA TGTGCCAGCAGTTCGCGTCAAAGCCGAGGCCCGTTCTTC.

This clone was picked up one time. The rearrangement links TRBV11-2 to TRBJ1-6; weak D call: TRBD1 (6 bases). This CDR3 contains 15 residues. Germline values: CDR1 SGHAT, CDR2 FQNNGV. V lost 6 bases to trimming and J lost 7 bases, with 16 bases between them. The CDR3 DNA sequence: TGTGCCAGCAGTAACTACAGGGTGGGAAATTCACCCCTCCACTTT. Protein sequence: CASSNYRVGNSPLHF.

The chain couples TRBV3-1 (or the pseudogene TRBV3-2) to TRBJ2-3; TRBD2 matches at 10 bases. This CDR3 is 16 amino acids long. V was pared by 4 bases and J by 5 bases, with 9 bases of the junction left unmatched. Germline V lookup: CDR1 LGHDT, CDR2 YNNKEL (reference sequence). The CDR3 spells CASSPRRVAGGDTQYF. CDR3 coding DNA: TGTGCCAGCAGCCCCCGAAGGGTAGCGGGGGGAGATACGCAGTATTTT.

The chain has TRBV2 and TRBJ1-1, with 8 nucleotides matching TRBD1. This CDR3 is built from 13 residues. Germline V gene lookup returns CDR1 SNHLY and CDR2 FYNNEI. The V gene end was trimmed by 6 bases and the J gene end by 6 bases; junction bases not matched to a gene: 6. CDR3 DNA sequence: TGTGCCAGCAGCTTGGACAGGGTTTCTGAAGCTTTCTTT. Translation: CASSLDRVSEAFF.

This chain connects TRBV7-9 to TRBJ2-3; D is perhaps TRBD1 (6 bases). Trimming took 1 base from V and 1 from J, leaving 9 bases between them. The CDR3 contains 15 residues. Germline loops: CDR1 SEHNR, CDR2 FQNEAQ (reference sequence). CDR3: CASSLGHRGTDTQYF. CDR3 bases: TGTGCCAGCAGCTTAGGTCACAGGGGCACAGATACGCAGTATTTT.

This clone came up a few times. This chain joins TRBV1 and TRBJ2-2; the table's D gene call, TRBD2, was not cross checked with the DNA. TRBV1 is classified as a pseudogene. The CDR3 is made up of 14 amino acids. This CDR3 reads CPKGLAVNTGELFF. In nucleotides, the CDR3 is TGCCCAAAGGGGCTAGCGGTGAACACCGGGGAGCTGTTTTTT.

The rearrangement links TRBV14 to TRBJ1-6, with D possibly TRBD1 on 6 matching bases. CDR3 size: 16 residues. Germline CDR1 SGHDN, CDR2 FVKESK. V gave up 1 base and J gave up 9 bases, with 16 bases separating them. Written as DNA, the CDR3 is TGTGCCAGCAGCCAAGTTCTTCCAGGGGTGGGTTCACCCCTCCACTTT. Its protein product is CASSQVLPGVGSPLHF. Using reference TRBV14 and TRBJ1-6 for the parts outside the CDR3, the full variable domain is EAGVTQFPSHSVIEKGQTVTLRCDPISGHDNLYWYRRVMGKEIKFLLHFVKESKQDESGMPNNRFLAERTGGTYSTLKVQPAELEDSGVYFCASSQVLPGVGSPLHFGNGTRLTVT.

The chain combines TRBV5-1 with TRBJ1-2; 11 bases line up with TRBD1. CDR3 length equals 14 residues. CDR1 is SGHRS, CDR2 YFSETQ, per germline. The ends lost 5 bases at V and 5 bases at J; junction bases unmatched: 5. This CDR3 reads CASRAGTGGYGYTF. In DNA form, the CDR3 reads TGCGCCAGCAGAGCCGGGACAGGGGGTTATGGCTACACCTTC.

J is TRBJ1-6 and V is TRBV28; 7 bases map to TRBD1. Germline CDR1 and CDR2: MDHEN and SYDVKM. The ends lost 5 bases at V and 10 bases at J; junction bases unmatched: 8. The CDR3 contains 14 residues. CDR3 nucleotide sequence: TGTGCCAGCAGTCTCACAGGGGCTCGATCACCCCTCCACTTT. Amino acids: CASSLTGARSPLHF.

This chain uses TRBV11-2 with TRBJ2-1, with a weak D call TRBD2 (5 bases). The CDR3 has 19 amino acids. CDR1 and CDR2 (germline): SGHAT, FQNNGV. V was trimmed by 5 bases and J by 0 bases, leaving 23 bases between them. The CDR3 loop reads CASSAPQRAVSSSYNEQFF. The CDR3 DNA reads as TGTGCCAGCAGCGCGCCGCAGAGGGCCGTATCAAGCTCCTACAATGAGCAGTTCTTC.

The rearrangement links TRBV6-1 to TRBJ1-5; TRBD1 agrees at 7 bases. The junction had 8 bases not matched to a gene; V was cut back by 4 bases and J by 2 bases. The germline gives CDR1 MNHNS, CDR2 SASEGT. The CDR3 spans 16 residues. This chain's CDR3 is CASSAVPTGGNQPQHF. The CDR3 nucleotides are TGTGCCAGCAGTGCCGTTCCTACAGGGGGCAATCAGCCCCAGCATTTT.

The rearrangement joins TRBV18 to TRBJ2-2; no definite D call. Trimming removed 6 bases at V and 5 bases at J, with 7 bases between. The germline V gene has CDR1 KGHSH and CDR2 LQKENI. The CDR3 runs to 12 residues. CDR3 loop: CASSLPTGELFF. The CDR3, as DNA: TGTGCCAGCTCCCTTCCGACCGGGGAGCTGTTTTTT.

This clone has a handful of counts. The V and J genes are TRBV20-1 and TRBJ1-6, with unresolved D. Germline V lookup: CDR1 DFQATT, CDR2 SNEGSKA (reference sequence). Deletions cut 7 bases from V and 10 bases from J, with 5 bases between. The CDR3 is made up of 9 amino acids. The CDR3 DNA follows: TGCAGTGTCGGGTCACCCCTCCACTTT. Translation gives CSVGSPLHF.

The chain joins TRBV10-3 to TRBJ2-1, with 9 bases identical to TRBD2. The V gene's germline CDR1 is ENHRY and CDR2 SYGVKD. Trimming took 5 bases from V and 2 from J; bases not matched to a gene: 4. CDR3 length: 15 residues. CDR3 sequence (DNA): TGTGCCATCAGTCCTCTAGCGGGGACCTACAATGAGCAGTTCTTC. Translation: CAISPLAGTYNEQFF.

The gene calls are TRBV9 and TRBJ2-7; 7 nucleotides line up with TRBD2. Losses at the gene ends were 0 bases for V and 1 base for J; bases not matched to a gene: 4. Germline V gene lookup returns CDR1 SGDLS and CDR2 YYNGEE. The CDR3 is 15 amino acids. The CDR3, as DNA: TGTGCCAGCAGCGTAGGTAGCGGGCGATCCTACGAGCAGTACTTC. Amino acids: CASSVGSGRSYEQYF.

Concerning this clone: Other DNA sequences in the same sample also yield this CDR3. The V gene is TRBV18, the J gene TRBJ2-7; TRBD1 agrees at 11 bases. There are 14 residues in the CDR3. The germline V gene encodes CDR1 KGHSH and CDR2 LQKENI. The trim removed 6 bases at V and 2 bases at J, leaving 3 bases unmatched. The CDR3: CASSPGQGAYEQYF. CDR3 bases: TGTGCCAGCTCGCCGGGACAGGGGGCCTACGAGCAGTACTTC.

Written as DNA, the CDR3 is TGTGCCAGCAGCGTAGCAGGGTTGGATGGCTACACCTTC. This sequence encodes CASSVAGLDGYTF. The V gene is TRBV9, the J gene TRBJ1-2; D is possibly TRBD1 (5 bases). CDR3 size: 13 residues. V lost 0 bases and J lost 6, with 9 bases in between. Germline-derived CDR1 and CDR2 are SGDLS and YYNGEE.

The gene calls are TRBV23-1 and TRBJ1-5, with D unclear. TRBV23-1 is an ORF, with its function uncertain. V dropped 0 bases and J dropped 0 bases, with 9 bases sitting between them. There are 16 residues in the CDR3. Here the CDR3 DNA reads TGCGCCAGCAGTCAATCTCGTGCCTATAGCAATCAGCCCCAGCATTTT. It is translated as CASSQSRAYSNQPQHF.

This clone appeared a few times. This chain links TRBV2 with TRBJ2-5, with 8 positions matching TRBD2. CDR3 size: 13 residues. J lost 4 bases, V lost 2 bases, and 0 bases had no gene match. In germline, CDR1 is SNHLY, CDR2 FYNNEI. In DNA, the CDR3 is TGTGCCAGCAGTGAACTAGCGGGAGAGACCCAGTACTTC. Residues: CASSELAGETQYF.

This clone showed up just once. The V gene is TRBV5-1, the J gene TRBJ2-5, with D possibly TRBD1 on 6 matching bases. Germline loops: CDR1 SGHRS, CDR2 YFSETQ. V dropped 2 bases and J dropped 1 base, with 12 bases sitting between them. The CDR3 spans 15 residues. CDR3 region: CASSFRTDIQETQYF. DNA for the CDR3: TGCGCCAGCAGCTTTCGGACAGATATCCAAGAGACCCAGTACTTC.

The chain carries TRBV7-9 and TRBJ2-6; no firm D call. Trimming took off 6 bases at V and 1 base at J, with 10 bases between the two ends. Germline V CDR1 and CDR2: SEHNR, FQNEAQ (reference sequence). This CDR3 is built from 15 residues. In DNA, the CDR3 is TGTGCCAGCAGTCGTTCGGAGTCTGGGGCCAACGTCCTGACTTTC. Encoded protein: CASSRSESGANVLTF.

This chain links TRBV2 with TRBJ2-2, with D hard to call. Germline CDR1 SNHLY, CDR2 FYNNEI. The CDR3 has 14 amino acids. Trimming stripped 6 bases from V and 1 base from J, with 9 bases between. CDR3 bases: TGTGCCAGCAGAGTGGTCGGGAACACCGGGGAGCTGTTTTTT. Amino acids: CASRVVGNTGELFF.

The V and J genes are TRBV5-8 and TRBJ2-6; 7 bases are a match to TRBD1. Germline CDR1 SGHTS, CDR2 YDEGEE. The length of the CDR3 is 17 residues. V was clipped by 5 bases and J by 4 bases; unmatched bases: 12. The CDR3, as DNA: TGTGCCAGCAGTCAAGGGACAGACGTCTTCGGGGCCAACGTCCTGACTTTC. Translated: CASSQGTDVFGANVLTF.

This clone was seen just once. The rearrangement uses TRBV6-5 and TRBJ1-5; a possible D gene is TRBD1 (6 bases). The germline V gene encodes CDR1 MNHEY and CDR2 SVGAGI. V was pared by 6 bases and J by 0 bases, with 12 bases between. The CDR3 covers 15 residues. CDR3 coding DNA: TGTGCCAGCAGCACGAACAGGGCTAGCAATCAGCCCCAGCATTTT. Protein sequence: CASSTNRASNQPQHF.